One and the same sample provided the 21 T cell receptor beta chains below, sequenced in a study of CD8+ T cells in alopecia areata (dated by TCRdb to about 2018). The library was made by the immunoSEQ multiplex PCR assay. RNA was extracted from all samples and reverse transcribed into cDNA as template for TCR sequencing. TCRdb took over this immuneACCESS table, retaining in-frame rearrangements with V and J assigned. Such tables are incomplete; in checked studies, under half of the missing clones stem from an unresolved V gene, and the remainder is unexplained. The sample table records 120,000 or so clones; around 50% of these occur just once. The ten largest clones represent about 11% of the sample. Source material: NKG2D-low CD8+ T cells sorted from blood. Reading the label with the study, this specimen's cell subset or site is: sorted CD8+ NKG2D-low blood T cells. The receptors shown here come from a human donor with alopecia areata.

This chain connects TRBV29-1 to TRBJ1-2, with D unclear. Germline assignment: CDR1 SQVTM and CDR2 ANQGSEA. Trimming stripped 6 bases from V and 4 bases from J, with 15 bases between. The CDR3 is 13 amino acids. CDR3 in amino acids: CSVTGGVSYGYTF. CDR3 DNA sequence: TGCAGCGTCACTGGCGGGGTCAGCTATGGCTACACCTTC.

This clone is medium-sized in the sample. The J gene is TRBJ2-1, the V gene TRBV6-4; TRBD2 agrees at 9 bases. The V gene end was trimmed by 3 bases and the J gene end by 3 bases; junction bases not matched to a gene: 0. CDR3 length: 14 residues. Germline V lookup: CDR1 MRHNA, CDR2 SNTAGT. CDR3 DNA: TGTGCCAGCAGTGAGCGGGAGGGCTACAATGAGCAGTTCTTC. Protein sequence: CASSEREGYNEQFF.

This clone was observed a handful of times. The CDR3 loop reads CASRRDVSYEQYF. For the CDR3, the DNA is TGTGCCAGCAGGCGGGACGTCTCCTACGAGCAGTACTTC. The J gene is TRBJ2-7, the V gene TRBV6-6; tentative D call: TRBD2 (6 bases). The CDR3 extends over 13 amino acids. The V gene lost 6 bases and the J gene lost 0 bases, with 9 bases spanning the gap. Germline CDR1 reads MNHNY; CDR2 reads SVGAGI (reference sequence).

The chain couples TRBV29-1 to TRBJ1-2, with 7 bases fitting TRBD1. The V gene end was trimmed by 7 bases and the J gene end by 5 bases; junction bases not matched to a gene: 7. CDR3 length: 12 amino acids. Germline V CDR1 and CDR2: SQVTM, ANQGSEA. DNA of the CDR3: TGCAGCGCCGACACAGGGGAGTATGGCTACACCTTC. Amino acid sequence: CSADTGEYGYTF. Drawing the rest from reference TRBV29-1 and TRBJ1-2, the complete variable domain is SAVISQKPSRDICQRGTSLTIQCQVDSQVTMMFWYRQQPGQSLTLIATANQGSEATYESGFVIDKFPISRPNLTFSTLTVSNMSPEDSSIYLCSADTGEYGYTFGSGTRLTVV.

The V gene is TRBV11-2, the J gene TRBJ2-5, with a tentative D call TRBD2 (5 bases). Germline assignment: CDR1 SGHAT and CDR2 FQNNGV. The CDR3 contains 14 residues. The germline V and J ends were trimmed by 5 bases and 0 bases, with 10 bases remaining between them. Here the CDR3 reads CASSGLAHQETQYF. The CDR3, as DNA: TGTGCCAGCAGCGGACTGGCCCACCAAGAGACCCAGTACTTC.

The chain couples TRBV7-2 to TRBJ2-7; 7 bases align to TRBD1. V shed 5 bases, J shed 5 bases, and the junction held 6 bases outside the gene matches. The CDR3 is 13 residues long. Germline loops: CDR1 SGHTA, CDR2 FQGNSA. The CDR3: CASSLDTGDEQYF. DNA for the CDR3: TGTGCCAGCAGCCTAGATACAGGGGACGAGCAGTACTTC.

Turning to this clone: Other nucleotide sequences in the sample specify the same CDR3. This rearrangement joins TRBV7-9 to TRBJ2-5; D gene unclear. The CDR3 extends over 11 amino acids. Trimming removed 2 bases from V and 2 bases from J, with 0 bases in between. CDR1 and CDR2 from the germline V gene are SEHNR and FQNEAQ (reference sequence). The CDR3 region has the DNA TGTGCCAGCAGCTTACAAGAGACCCAGTACTTC. Translated: CASSLQETQYF.

This clone was detected once. This chain connects TRBV29-1 to TRBJ2-7; D could derive from TRBD1 or TRBD2 (6 bases each). This CDR3 comprises 12 residues. V shed 6 bases and J shed 2 bases, with 11 bases lying between them. Germline V gives CDR1 SQVTM, CDR2 ANQGSEA. The CDR3: CSVAGQTYEQYF. The CDR3 coding sequence is TGCAGCGTGGCGGGACAAACCTACGAGCAGTACTTC.

This chain uses TRBV27 with TRBJ2-1; TRBD2 is a possible D gene (5 bases). The CDR3 length is 17 residues. Germline assignment: CDR1 MNHEY and CDR2 SMNVEV (reference sequence). V lost 5 bases and J lost 2, with 19 bases in between. CDR3 loop: CASSPLTSAATYNEQFF. The CDR3 nucleotides are TGTGCCAGCAGTCCGCTCACCTCAGCGGCCACCTACAATGAGCAGTTCTTC.

The V gene is TRBV2, the J gene TRBJ2-3; D is undetermined. V lost 5 bases, J lost 0 bases, and 15 bases lay in between. From germline, CDR1 is SNHLY and CDR2 FYNNEI. This CDR3 region has 16 residues. This CDR3 is CASSFMAVSSTDTQYF. The CDR3 DNA sequence: TGTGCCAGCAGTTTTATGGCTGTTTCCAGCACAGATACGCAGTATTTT.

The chain uses TRBV23-1 and TRBJ2-7; TRBD1 matches 9 bases. TRBV23-1 is reported as an ORF; its role is uncertain. CDR3 length: 16 amino acids. The V segment lost 6 bases and the J segment 7 bases; nucleotides outside the gene matches: 16. CDR3 amino acids: CASSPLRGGQGREQYF. For the CDR3, the DNA is TGCGCCAGCAGCCCCCTCAGAGGTGGACAGGGGAGGGAGCAGTACTTC.

The V and J genes are TRBV30 and TRBJ1-6, with TRBD1 matching over 9 bases. The germline V gene has CDR1 GTSNPN and CDR2 SVGIG (reference sequence). V shed 1 base, J shed 15 bases, and the junction held 4 bases outside the gene matches. This CDR3 has 12 residues. The chain's CDR3 is CAWSGDREVLHF. The CDR3 bases are TGTGCCTGGAGTGGGGACAGGGAGGTCCTCCACTTT.

The rearrangement uses TRBV11-2 and TRBJ2-7, with D possibly called TRBD1 or TRBD2 (5 bases each). Trimming cost V 7 bases and J 7 bases, with 14 bases left between them. The germline gives CDR1 SGHAT, CDR2 FQNNGV. The CDR3 loop spans 12 amino acids. The CDR3 DNA sequence: TGTGCCAGCACCCGAGGGGCACGGGAGCAGTACTTC. Residues: CASTRGAREQYF.

This sequence joins TRBV9 and TRBJ2-7; D is ambiguous. The germline CDR1 and CDR2 sequences are SGDLS and YYNGEE. V was trimmed by 4 bases and J by 0 bases, leaving 8 bases between them. This CDR3 has 13 amino acids. CDR3 DNA sequence: TGTGCCAGCAGCCCTTCAGGCTCCTACGAGCAGTACTTC. Amino acid sequence: CASSPSGSYEQYF. Together with reference TRBV9 and TRBJ2-7, the CDR3 gives the full variable domain: DSGVTQTPKHLITATGQRVTLRCSPRSGDLSVYWYQQSLDQGLQFLIQYYNGEERAKGNILERFSAQQFPDLHSELNLSSLELGDSALYFCASSPSGSYEQYFGPGTRLTVT.

This clone was observed a few times. The J gene is TRBJ2-5, the V gene TRBV2; 10 nucleotides agree with TRBD2. CDR3 size: 16 residues. Germline V lookup: CDR1 SNHLY, CDR2 FYNNEI. The J segment lost 3 bases and the V segment lost 10 bases, leaving 14 bases of the junction unmatched. Written as DNA, the CDR3 is TGTGCCACCTCAGTCCCCCAGCGGGGGGGTGAAGAGACCCAGTACTTC. It translates to CATSVPQRGGEETQYF.

This clone was recorded only once. The rearrangement joins TRBV29-1 to TRBJ1-2; 7 bases are a match to TRBD1. The CDR3 totals 14 residues. CDR1 is SQVTM, CDR2 ANQGSEA, per germline. V trimming: 0 bases; J trimming: 3 bases; junction bases outside the gene matches: 4. CDR3 in amino acids: CSVEDRDRYYGYTF. For the CDR3, the DNA is TGCAGCGTTGAAGATAGGGACAGATACTATGGCTACACCTTC.

The rearrangement uses TRBV29-1 and TRBJ1-2; 7 nucleotides agree with TRBD1. The CDR3 runs to 13 residues. With 3 bases clipped from V and 3 bases from J, the junction kept 4 bases outside the gene matches. Per the germline V gene, CDR1 is SQVTM and CDR2 is ANQGSEA. CDR3 amino acids: CSVDAQGDYGYTF. Here the CDR3 DNA reads TGCAGCGTTGATGCCCAGGGGGACTATGGCTACACCTTC.

The chain uses TRBV30 and TRBJ2-1; no clear D gene. With 0 bases removed from V and 4 bases from J, the gap between germline ends came to 7 bases. Germline V gene lookup returns CDR1 GTSNPN and CDR2 SVGIG (reference sequence). The CDR3 is 13 amino acids. The CDR3 coding sequence is TGTGCCTGGAGTGTACTTGGTTACAATGAGCAGTTCTTC. This translates into CAWSVLGYNEQFF.

The chain employs TRBV29-1 and TRBJ2-3, with D uncertain. Trimming cost V 3 bases and J 2 bases, with 6 bases left between them. CDR3 length equals 12 residues. The germline V gene has CDR1 SQVTM and CDR2 ANQGSEA. CDR3 protein: CSVDADTDTQYF. CDR3 in DNA: TGCAGCGTTGATGCGGACACAGATACGCAGTATTTT.

The CDR3 region is CASSLRAGLSYEQYF. CDR3 DNA sequence: TGTGCCAGCAGTTTAAGGGCAGGCTTGTCCTACGAGCAGTACTTC. This chain uses TRBV27 with TRBJ2-7; D unresolved. There are 15 residues in the CDR3. Germline lookup yields CDR1 MNHEY and CDR2 SMNVEV (reference sequence). V was pared by 2 bases and J by 1 base, with 12 bases between.

This clone was seen more than once but under ten times. The chain joins TRBV29-1 to TRBJ2-1; 14 bases align to TRBD2. V lost 6 bases to trimming and J lost 8 bases; unmatched junction nucleotides: 9. CDR1 is SQVTM, CDR2 ANQGSEA, per germline. The CDR3 is 15 amino acids. The DNA for the CDR3 is TGCAGCGTGGCCGGGACTAGCGGGAGAGGCGATGAGCAGTTCTTC. It is translated as CSVAGTSGRGDEQFF.